The TCR beta chain under discussion was sequenced for a study of T cell changes during pregnancy in multiple sclerosis. Sequencing used immunoSEQ multiplex PCR; TCRdb keeps in-frame clones, though not all of them. The data show tens of thousands of clones, 85% to 95% seen once. CDR1 and CDR2 (germline): MDHEN, SYDVKM. The V segment lost 6 bases and the J segment 3 bases; nucleotides outside the gene matches: 10. This CDR3 is built from 16 residues. This rearrangement joins TRBV28 to TRBJ2-7; 11 nucleotides match TRBD2. The sequence was obtained from a female donor in good health, enrolled as a control in a pregnancy study. The source material was peripheral blood, sampled in the third trimester of pregnancy. This CDR3 reads CASSPIAGGIYYEQYF. The CDR3 coding sequence is TGTGCCAGCAGCCCGATAGCGGGGGGGATCTACTACGAGCAGTACTTC.